A single sample gave rise to the 7 T cell receptor beta chains below, sequenced in a study of blood T cell repertoires in COVID-19. Method: immunoSEQ multiplex PCR; TCRdb's copy keeps in-frame clones and lacks some. The data show around 280,000 clones, around 85% seen once. Material for sequencing was peripheral blood. The receptors shown here come from a woman aged 25 to 39 who had recovered from COVID-19.

This clone occurred a few times. The J gene is TRBJ1-3, the V gene TRBV7-9; D remains ambiguous. Germline assignment: CDR1 SEHNR and CDR2 FQNEAQ (reference sequence). Trimming left V 7 bases short and J 0 bases short, with 7 bases between. The CDR3 covers 13 residues. The CDR3 DNA reads as TGTGCCAGCATGGGGAGCTCTGGAAACACCATATATTTT. Protein: CASMGSSGNTIYF.

The V and J genes are TRBV10-2 and TRBJ1-1; D uncertain. The CDR3 has 14 amino acids. Germline assignment: CDR1 WSHSY and CDR2 SAAADI. The V end was cut by 9 bases, the J end by 2 bases, with 16 bases between. Here the CDR3 reads CASLPGITNTEAFF. CDR3 sequence (DNA): TGCGCCAGTCTGCCGGGGATTACAAACACTGAAGCTTTCTTT.

The chain carries TRBV5-1 and TRBJ1-2; D call uncertain. Germline V lookup: CDR1 SGHRS, CDR2 YFSETQ. V dropped 1 base and J dropped 8 bases, with 15 bases sitting between them. The CDR3 has 14 amino acids. DNA for the CDR3: TGCGCCAGCAGCTTGCTGGTTCAGCCGAGGGGCTACACCTTC. This translates into CASSLLVQPRGYTF.

This clone has just one count. The CDR3: CAWSARQGRAEAFF. CDR3 in DNA: TGTGCCTGGAGTGCTCGACAGGGAAGGGCTGAAGCTTTCTTT. The chain has TRBV30 and TRBJ1-1; 7 nucleotides align to TRBD1. V lost 1 base to trimming and J lost 6 bases; unmatched junction nucleotides: 8. Looked up from germline, CDR1 is GTSNPN and CDR2 is SVGIG (reference sequence). The CDR3 is made up of 14 amino acids.

CDR3 in DNA: TGTGCCAGCAGTTACCAGGGGGAAGACTATGGCTACACCTTC. Translation gives CASSYQGEDYGYTF. The rearrangement links TRBV6-6 to TRBJ1-2; 7 bases match TRBD1. This CDR3 comprises 14 residues. J lost 3 bases, V lost 2 bases, and 3 bases had no gene match. Looked up from germline, CDR1 is MNHNY and CDR2 is SVGAGI (reference sequence).

The chain joins TRBV11-2 to TRBJ2-2, with D hard to call. The CDR3 is made up of 14 amino acids. Trimming took 7 bases from V and 4 from J, leaving 13 bases between them. CDR1 and CDR2 from the germline V gene are SGHAT and FQNNGV. CDR3: CASTLRLATGELFF. CDR3 nucleotide sequence: TGTGCCAGCACCCTCAGGTTGGCCACCGGGGAGCTGTTTTTT. Combining the CDR3 with reference TRBV11-2 and TRBJ2-2 gives the whole variable domain EAGVAQSPRYKIIEKRQSVAFWCNPISGHATLYWYQQILGQGPKLLIQFQNNGVVDDSQLPKDRFSAERLKGVDSTLKIQPAKLEDSAVYLCASTLRLATGELFFGEGSRLTVL.

The genes are TRBV2 and TRBJ1-5, with 10 bases that match TRBD1. V lost 5 bases and J lost 9; bases outside the gene matches: 7. The germline CDR1 and CDR2 sequences are SNHLY and FYNNEI. The CDR3 consists of 14 residues. In DNA, the CDR3 is TGTGCCAGCAGTTATCGACAGGGGGCTACGCCCCAGCATTTT. This translates into CASSYRQGATPQHF. The variable domain in full, completed from reference TRBV2 and TRBJ1-5, reads EPEVTQTPSHQVTQMGQEVILRCVPISNHLYFYWYRQILGQKVEFLVSFYNNEISEKSEIFDDQFSVERPDGSNFTLKIRSTKLEDSAMYFCASSYRQGATPQHFGDGTRLSIL.